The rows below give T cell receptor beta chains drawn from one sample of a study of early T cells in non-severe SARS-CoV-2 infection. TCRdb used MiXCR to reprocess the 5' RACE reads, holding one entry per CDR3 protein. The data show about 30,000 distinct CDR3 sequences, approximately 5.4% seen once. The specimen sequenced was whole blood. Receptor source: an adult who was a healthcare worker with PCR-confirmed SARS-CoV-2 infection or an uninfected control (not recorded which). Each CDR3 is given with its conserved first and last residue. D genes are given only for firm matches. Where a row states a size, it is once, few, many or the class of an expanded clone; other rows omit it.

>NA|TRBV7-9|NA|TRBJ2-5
TGTGCCAGCAGCTTAGGCTACGACGAAAAGACCCAGTACTTC
CASSLGYDEKTQYF
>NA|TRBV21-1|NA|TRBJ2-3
TGTGCCAGCAGCAAGTTCCCAGCGGGGGGCCCCTTCAAGGAGTATTTT
CASSKFPAGGPFKEYF
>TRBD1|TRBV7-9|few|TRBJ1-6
TGTGCCAGCAGCAAAACCTCGACAGGGGCCCATAATTCACCCCTCCACTTT
CASSKTSTGAHNSPLHF
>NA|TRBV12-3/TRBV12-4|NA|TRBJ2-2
TGTGCCAGCATTGGAGAGGGGGTAAAAGATCCGGCCGGGGAGCTGTTTTTT
CASIGEGVKDPAGELFF
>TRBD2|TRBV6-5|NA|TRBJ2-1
TGTGCCAGCAGTTCCCTCACTAGCGGGAGTAATGCTGAGCAGTTCTTC
CASSSLTSGSNAEQFF
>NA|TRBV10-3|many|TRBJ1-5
TGTGCCATCAGTGAGAATAGCAATCAGCCCCAGCATTTT
CAISENSNQPQHF
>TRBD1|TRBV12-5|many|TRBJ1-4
TGTGCTAGTGGTCCAGGGGGTCGTGAAAAACTGTTTTTT
CASGPGGREKLFF
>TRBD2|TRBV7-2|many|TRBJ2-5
TGTGCCAGCGCTGGGGCTAGCGGGGGACAAGAGACCCAGTACTTC
CASAGASGGQETQYF
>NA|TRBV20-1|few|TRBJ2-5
TGCAGTGCTGGTGGCGGGGCGGAGACCCAGTACTTC
CSAGGGAETQYF
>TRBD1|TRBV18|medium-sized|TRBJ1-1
TGTGCCAGCTCACCCCAAACAGGGGTTAGTACTGAAGCTTTCTTT
CASSPQTGVSTEAFF
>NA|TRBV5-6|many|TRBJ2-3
TGTGCCAGCAGCTTCGGAGGAGATACGCAGTATTTT
CASSFGGDTQYF
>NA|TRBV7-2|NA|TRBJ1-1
TGTGCCAGCAGCTTAGCCTCTACAGGGAAGAGCACTGAAGCTTTCTTT
CASSLASTGKSTEAFF
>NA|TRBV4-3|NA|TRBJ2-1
TGCGCCAGCAGCCCCACGACTAGTTCCTACAATGAGCAGTTCTTC
CASSPTTSSYNEQFF
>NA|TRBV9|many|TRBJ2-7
TGTGCCAGCAGCCCATCGTGGGGGGCAGGCAACGAGCAGTACTTC
CASSPSWGAGNEQYF
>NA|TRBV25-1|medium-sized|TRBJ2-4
TGTGCCAGCAGTGAATCCGGGACGAACATTCAGTACTTC
CASSESGTNIQYF
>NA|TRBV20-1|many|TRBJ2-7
TGCAGTGCTAGAGATCGGGACCGACCCTACGAGCAGTACTTC
CSARDRDRPYEQYF
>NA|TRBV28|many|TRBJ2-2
TGTGCCAGCAGTTCCGACAGCTCCGGCGGGGAGCTGTTTTTT
CASSSDSSGGELFF
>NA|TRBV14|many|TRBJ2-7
TGTGCCAGCAGCCAACTCTTAGCGATCAACGAGCAGTACTTC
CASSQLLAINEQYF
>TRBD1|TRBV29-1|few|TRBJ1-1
TGCAGCGTTCGTAGGACAGGGGGCGCCGACACTGAAGCTTTCTTT
CSVRRTGGADTEAFF
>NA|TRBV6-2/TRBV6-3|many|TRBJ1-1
TGTGCCAGCAGTTATTTTGGGGCGATGAACACTGAAGCTTTCTTT
CASSYFGAMNTEAFF
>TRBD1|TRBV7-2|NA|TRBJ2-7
TGTGCCAGCAGCTACGACAGGGTAGCAGAGCAGTACTTC
CASSYDRVAEQYF
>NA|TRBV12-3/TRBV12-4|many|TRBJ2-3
TGTGCCAGCAGGTCCCGGGAGAGGGATACGCAGTATTTT
CASRSRERDTQYF
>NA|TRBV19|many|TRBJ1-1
TGTGCCAGTAGTCCGTCAGGGAGGCGGACTGAAGCTTTCTTT
CASSPSGRRTEAFF
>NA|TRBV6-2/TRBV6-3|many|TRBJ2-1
TGTGCCAGCAGTTCCCGTGACCGGGGTTCCTACAATGAGCAGTTCTTC
CASSSRDRGSYNEQFF
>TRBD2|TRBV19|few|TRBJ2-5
TGTGCCAGTAGGATAGCGGGGGACAAGACCCAGTACTTC
CASRIAGDKTQYF
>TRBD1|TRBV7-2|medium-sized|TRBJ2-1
TGTGCCAGCAGACAAGACAGGGAAGAAACCTACAATGAGCAGTTCTTC
CASRQDREETYNEQFF
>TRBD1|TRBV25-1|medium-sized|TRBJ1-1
TGTGCCAGCAGGACAGGGGGCTTGAACACTGAAGCTTTCTTT
CASRTGGLNTEAFF
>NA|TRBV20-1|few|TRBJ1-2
TGCAGTGCTAGAGCCCCTCTGCTGAGAGTTAGCTATGGCTACACCTTC
CSARAPLLRVSYGYTF
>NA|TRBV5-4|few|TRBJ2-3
TGTGCCAGCAGCGGGGGACAAAGCACAGATACGCAGTATTTT
CASSGGQSTDTQYF
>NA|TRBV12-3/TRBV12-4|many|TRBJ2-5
TGTGCCAGCAGTTTATTCCAGAAAGAGACCCAGTACTTC
CASSLFQKETQYF
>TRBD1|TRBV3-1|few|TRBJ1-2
TGTGCCAGCAGCCCGGGAGGGCAGGGGGCCAGCTATGGCTACACCTTC
CASSPGGQGASYGYTF
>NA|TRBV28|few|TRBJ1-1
TGTGCCAGCAGCCGTCGGGAAACCTTATTGAACACTGAAGCTTTCTTT
CASSRRETLLNTEAFF
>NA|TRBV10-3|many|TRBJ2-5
TGTGCCATCAGTGATTTAACGGGGCAAGAGACCCAGTACTTC
CAISDLTGQETQYF
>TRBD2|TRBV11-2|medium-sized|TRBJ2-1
TGTGCCAGCAGCACCAGCGGGGGTTCCTACAATGAGCAGTTCTTC
CASSTSGGSYNEQFF
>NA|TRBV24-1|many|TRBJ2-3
TGTGCCACCAGGGGATTAGCGTCGGATACGCAGTATTTT
CATRGLASDTQYF
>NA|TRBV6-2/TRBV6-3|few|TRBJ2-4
TGTGCCAGCAGTGAGGAGTTAGAGAACATTCAGTACTTC
CASSEELENIQYF
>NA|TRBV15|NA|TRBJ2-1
TGTGCCACCAGCAGAGACAACAATGAGCAGTTCTTC
CATSRDNNEQFF